Following are 21 T cell receptor beta chains from one sample sequenced in a study of T-cell memory formation after mild COVID-19. MiXCR, applied by TCRdb to the 5' RACE reads, yields one record per CDR3 protein. Of just over 400,000 distinct CDR3 sequences listed, under 25% are singletons. Input material: PBMCs or a T cell subset sorted from them (not recorded which). These receptors were obtained from an adult woman who had mild COVID-19 (a few samples of this study predate the infection). Cell type and time point are not known.

The chain combines TRBV7-2 with TRBJ1-1, with TRBD1 as a possible D gene (6 bases). The V gene's germline CDR1 is SGHTA and CDR2 FQGNSA. V was trimmed by 0 bases and J by 4 bases, leaving 15 bases between them. The CDR3 totals 16 residues. CDR3 sequence: CASSLAPTGRGTEAFF. DNA of the CDR3: TGTGCCAGCAGCTTAGCTCCCACAGGGAGAGGCACTGAAGCTTTCTTT.

The CDR3 nucleotides are TGCAGTGCTCGGGCGGGCAAGAACACTGAAGCTTTCTTT. Protein sequence: CSARAGKNTEAFF. The chain has TRBV20-1 and TRBJ1-1; unclear D gene. V dropped 5 bases and J dropped 1 base, with 11 bases sitting between them. Germline loops: CDR1 DFQATT, CDR2 SNEGSKA (reference sequence). The CDR3 is made up of 13 amino acids.

This clonotype has a single count. The chain combines TRBV4-1 with TRBJ2-3, with D possibly TRBD1 on 6 matching bases. The ends were cut back, 0 bases at V and 5 bases at J, with 12 bases in the middle. This CDR3 is built from 15 residues. In germline, CDR1 is MGHRA, CDR2 YSYEKL. CDR3 residues: CASSQDRETGDTQYF. The CDR3 DNA reads TGCGCCAGCAGCCAAGACAGGGAGACAGGAGATACGCAGTATTTT.

This clonotype was counted only a few times. The rearrangement joins TRBV12-3 or TRBV12-4 to TRBJ1-2; 11 nucleotides align to TRBD1. V lost 2 bases to trimming and J lost 8 bases; unmatched junction nucleotides: 7. This CDR3 is 15 amino acids long. The CDR3 loop reads CASSLSGQGANGYTF. CDR3 bases: TGTGCCAGCAGTTTAAGTGGACAGGGGGCGAACGGCTACACCTTC.

In this sample, this clonotype turned up many times. V and J are TRBV21-1 and TRBJ2-7; the DNA was not used to check the table's D call, TRBD1. TRBV21-1 has pseudogene status. The CDR3 is 16 amino acids. CDR3 nucleotide sequence: TGTGCCAGCAGCAAAAAGGCACAGGGAAAATCCTACGAGCAGTACTTC. Its protein is CASSKKAQGKSYEQYF.

CDR3 in DNA: TGTGCCAGCTCACGATATAACTATGAGCAGTTCTTC. Translation gives CASSRYNYEQFF. The chain combines TRBV18 with TRBJ2-1; D unresolved. V dropped 4 bases and J dropped 8 bases, with 9 bases sitting between them. The V gene's germline CDR1 is KGHSH and CDR2 LQKENI. The CDR3 covers 12 residues. Variable domain in full (rest from reference TRBV18 and TRBJ2-1): NAGVMQNPRHLVRRRGQEARLRCSPMKGHSHVYWYRQLPEEGLKFMVYLQKENIIDESGMPKERFSAEFPKEGPSILRIQQVVRGDSAAYFCASSRYNYEQFFGPGTRLTVL.

The sample holds a few counts of this clonotype. V gene TRBV11-2 combines with J gene TRBJ2-7; TRBD1 matches at 7 bases. The CDR3 contains 15 residues. V was pared by 1 base and J by 3 bases, with 6 bases of the junction left unmatched. Per germline, CDR1 SGHAT and CDR2 FQNNGV. The CDR3 DNA is TGTGCCAGCAGCTTAGCCCCAGGGGGAGACTACGAGCAGTACTTC. Protein product: CASSLAPGGDYEQYF.

The J gene is TRBJ2-3, the V gene TRBV7-9; TRBD1 might be the D (6 bases). CDR1 is SEHNR, CDR2 FQNEAQ, per germline (reference sequence). Trimming took 5 bases from V and 4 from J, leaving 16 bases between them. CDR3 length equals 15 residues. The CDR3 DNA follows: TGTGCCAGCAGCAACAGCTGGGGGCGGGCAGATACGCAGTATTTT. It translates to CASSNSWGRADTQYF.

This clonotype was counted only a few times. The chain employs TRBV7-2 and TRBJ2-3, with TRBD1 matching over 8 bases. The CDR3 loop spans 16 amino acids. The trim removed 4 bases at V and 4 bases at J, leaving 10 bases unmatched. Germline assignment: CDR1 SGHTA and CDR2 FQGNSA. CDR3 protein: CASSSRQGLGADTQYF. The CDR3 nucleotides are TGTGCCAGCAGCTCCAGACAGGGGTTAGGAGCAGATACGCAGTATTTT.

The chain recombines TRBV12-3 or TRBV12-4 with TRBJ1-5; no clear D gene. With 6 bases removed from V and 0 bases from J, the gap between germline ends came to 12 bases. This CDR3 has 15 amino acids. CDR3 protein: CASRRTVYSNQPQHF. The DNA of the CDR3 is TGTGCCAGCAGGCGGACTGTTTATAGCAATCAGCCCCAGCATTTT.

This clonotype was found a few times. V gene TRBV7-2 combines with J gene TRBJ2-7, with 13 bases fitting TRBD2. Germline assignment: CDR1 SGHTA and CDR2 FQGNSA. V was clipped by 0 bases and J by 4 bases; unmatched bases: 9. This CDR3 is 18 amino acids long. The CDR3 here is CASSLAPGLAGVEYEQYF. The DNA of the CDR3 is TGTGCCAGCAGCTTAGCGCCCGGACTAGCGGGAGTGGAGTACGAGCAGTACTTC. Supplemented by reference TRBV7-2 and TRBJ2-7, the full variable domain reads GAGVSQSPSNKVTEKGKDVELRCDPISGHTALYWYRQSLGQGLEFLIYFQGNSAPDKSGLPSDRFSAERTGGSVSTLTIQRTQQEDSAVYLCASSLAPGLAGVEYEQYFGPGTRLTVT.

J is TRBJ1-3 and V is TRBV7-2; possible D gene TRBD1, 5 bases. Germline CDR1 SGHTA, CDR2 FQGNSA. V lost 5 bases and J 0 bases, leaving 11 bases between the germline ends. The CDR3 totals 15 residues. The CDR3 spells CASSLRQSSGNTIYF. The CDR3 DNA sequence: TGTGCCAGCAGCCTCCGACAGAGCTCTGGAAACACCATATATTTT. Supplemented by reference TRBV7-2 and TRBJ1-3, the full variable domain reads GAGVSQSPSNKVTEKGKDVELRCDPISGHTALYWYRQSLGQGLEFLIYFQGNSAPDKSGLPSDRFSAERTGGSVSTLTIQRTQQEDSAVYLCASSLRQSSGNTIYFGEGSWLTVV.

The V and J genes are TRBV4-3 and TRBJ1-4; TRBD1 matches 12 bases. Per the germline V gene, CDR1 is LGHNA and CDR2 is YSLEER. Trimming at V came to 8 bases and at J to 6 bases, leaving 13 bases not matched to a gene. CDR3 length equals 17 residues. The CDR3 coding sequence is TGCGCCAGCGGCTACTCGGGACAGGGGGCTTATCATGAAAAACTGTTTTTT. Its translation is CASGYSGQGAYHEKLFF.

V usage is TRBV6-2 or TRBV6-3 and J usage is TRBJ1-5; D is unclear. There are 14 residues in the CDR3. Trimming took 2 bases from V and 2 from J, leaving 7 bases between them. Germline CDR1 and CDR2: MNHEY and SVGEGT. CDR3 protein: CASSYVRGNQPQHF. For the CDR3, the DNA is TGTGCCAGCAGTTACGTACGCGGCAATCAGCCCCAGCATTTT.

V and J are TRBV3-1 and TRBJ1-2; possible D gene TRBD1, 6 bases. Germline CDR1 reads LGHDT; CDR2 reads YNNKEL (reference sequence). The CDR3 sequence is 14 residues long. V was clipped by 4 bases and J by 4 bases, with 13 bases between them. As DNA, the CDR3 is TGTGCCAGCAGCCCGAGTCAGGGGAGCTATGGCTACACCTTC. Translation: CASSPSQGSYGYTF.

In its sample, this clonotype was seen many times. The chain is built from TRBV6-1 and TRBJ2-5; D remains ambiguous. The CDR3 has 15 amino acids. V was shortened by 6 bases and J by 1 base, with 15 bases between the two germline ends. CDR1 MNHNS and CDR2 SASEGT come from the germline V gene. This CDR3 is CASSAFWRSQETQYF. Here the CDR3 DNA reads TGTGCCAGCAGCGCCTTTTGGCGGTCCCAAGAGACCCAGTACTTC.

This clonotype came up a few times. The chain joins TRBV20-1 to TRBJ1-3, with D possibly being TRBD1 (5 bases). From germline, CDR1 is DFQATT and CDR2 SNEGSKA (reference sequence). V dropped 5 bases and J dropped 2 bases, with 10 bases sitting between them. CDR3 length equals 13 residues. The CDR3 protein is CSAPDSAGNTIYF. In nucleotides, the CDR3 is TGCAGTGCTCCCGACAGTGCTGGAAACACCATATATTTT.

This clonotype appeared a few times. The chain carries TRBV15 and TRBJ2-1; D may correspond to TRBD1 or TRBD2 (6 bases each). V was trimmed by 0 bases and J by 4 bases, leaving 10 bases between them. The CDR3 extends over 15 amino acids. Germline assignment: CDR1 LNHNV and CDR2 YYDKDF (reference sequence). The CDR3 reads CATSRERDMYNEQFF. For the CDR3, the DNA is TGTGCCACCAGCAGAGAGCGGGACATGTACAATGAGCAGTTCTTC.

V and J are TRBV24-1 and TRBJ2-3; 8 bases map to TRBD1. In germline, CDR1 is KGHDR, CDR2 SFDVKD. The CDR3 is 16 amino acids. Trimming took 1 base from V and 1 from J; bases not matched to a gene: 3. Here the CDR3 DNA reads TGTGCCACCAGTGATTTTTCAGGGGGCGGCACAGATACGCAGTATTTT. Protein product: CATSDFSGGGTDTQYF.

This clonotype occurred a few times. The chain couples TRBV7-9 to TRBJ2-7, with a possible D match to TRBD2 (5 bases). Trimming removed 1 base at V and 5 bases at J, with 9 bases between. CDR1 and CDR2 from the germline V gene are SEHNR and FQNEAQ (reference sequence). The CDR3 is 13 residues long. The CDR3 protein is CASSLVDGNEQYF. The CDR3 region has the DNA TGTGCCAGCAGCTTAGTTGACGGGAACGAGCAGTACTTC.

In its sample, this clonotype was seen a few times. The chain combines TRBV20-1 with TRBJ1-4, with D maybe TRBD1 (6 bases). This CDR3 contains 14 residues. Trimming shortened V by 0 bases and J by 3 bases, and 8 bases separated the two germline ends. Germline-derived CDR1 and CDR2 are DFQATT and SNEGSKA (reference sequence). DNA of the CDR3: TGCAGTGCTAGAGATGGGACATCTAATGAAAAACTGTTTTTT. It is translated as CSARDGTSNEKLFF.